This T cell receptor beta chain was sequenced in a study of T cells in tuberculosis (dated by TCRdb to about 2018). Some background on the complete study: In the study, CD1B tetramers and high-throughput TCR immunosequencing were combined to characterize T cells specific for the mycobacterial lipid antigen glucose monomycolate (GMM). With 9 to 11 people per group, a South African clinical cohort compared IGRA-negative adolescents, IGRA-positive adolescents with latent tuberculosis, and adults with active tuberculosis.

At study entry, a tuberculin skin test and the QuantiFERON-TB GOLD In-Tube IGRA were used to screen adolescents for latent tuberculosis infection. Unsorted cryopreserved PBMC were immunosequenced, covering on average around 94,000 T cells per clinical donor. Eleven high schools in the Worcester region of the Western Cape, South Africa, served as enrollment sites for adolescents aged 12 to 18 years. Around 10 adolescents infected with M. tuberculosis and approximately ten uninfected adolescents were chosen and matched for age and sex. Adolescent PBMC were isolated from freshly drawn heparinized blood by density centrifugation and cryopreserved. Details on this clone: Its antigen is not yet known. No much larger clonotype is one base removed from it; base qualities were not supplied.

The CDR3 has 16 amino acids, counting the end cysteine and phenylalanine. Solely the CDR3 DNA is kept, with 48 bases framed from the first base. CDR1 MNHEY and CDR2 SMNVEV were looked up in the germline V gene (reference sequence). Germline trimming: 2 bases from V, 5 bases from J; junction bases outside gene matches: 3. The immunoSEQ multiplex PCR assay was used to generate TCR libraries, with TCR-beta and/or TCR-alpha/delta assays applied to each sample. Amplified TCR libraries were sequenced on the Illumina high-throughput platform. In the paper's pipeline: Clustering and dimensionality reduction relied on pairwise TCRdist distances among GMM-specific receptors from T cells that were either sorted ex vivo or expanded in vitro. The score assigned to each clinical repertoire was mean NN-distance, meaning the average TCRdist to the nearest 10% of tetramer-positive reference sequences. To compute GEM TCR motif frequency, the fraction of unique TCRs matching known GEM sequences by V/J usage and CDR3 length was calculated. Linear discriminant analysis with leave-one-out cross-validation, implemented in scikit-learn, was used to classify active tuberculosis. Held by TCRdb, this immuneACCESS table contains in-frame sequences only and omits some clones. Under half of the omission traces to an unresolved V gene where checked; the cause of the rest is unknown. The DNA gave D and trimming, while V, J and clone size come from that table. This sample has 25,000 to 35,000 clones in its table, and approximately 93% of those were observed once. Approximately 8.2% of the sample goes to the ten largest clones.

Results the study describes overall, beyond this receptor: Compared with IGRA-negative controls, TCR-alpha repertoires from active tuberculosis had smaller mean NN-distances to GMM-specific TCRs, which suggests that these TCRs underwent clonal expansion. A classifier using the diverse GMM-specific repertoire reached approximately 90% accuracy (AUROC around 0.91), compared with about 63% accuracy using GEM motif frequencies. Clinical samples were selected based on which cryopreserved specimens were available, and the active tuberculosis cases were adults whereas the controls were adolescents. The smaller NN-distances were partly driven by shorter CDR3-alpha lengths in active tuberculosis patients, and the difference for TCR-beta did not reach statistical significance.

The clonotype was recovered from a donor aged 5 to 30 with latent tuberculosis or without tuberculosis infection. The sequence links TRBV27 to TRBJ2-2, and 12 junctional nucleotides match TRBD2. Sequencing was done on a sample of PBMCs. The CDR3 protein sequence reads: CASSLLAGGPTGELFF. The nucleotide sequence reads as follows: TGTGCCAGCAGTTTACTAGCGGGAGGGCCTACCGGGGAGCTGTTTTTT.